The rows below give T cell receptor beta chains drawn from one sample of a study of regulatory T cells in long-lasting Graves disease. TCRdb independently ran MiXCR on the multiplex PCR reads; one entry per CDR3 protein. The top ten clones hold roughly 7.7% of a sample with some 430,000 distinct CDR3 sequences, around a fifth of them seen once. The starting material was peripheral blood mononuclear cells (PBMCs), obtained when the disease was refractory, from a patient treated with antithyroid drugs. These receptors were collected from a female donor with Graves disease. Each CDR3 is given with its conserved first and last residue.

j_gene | v_gene | CDR3aa
TRBJ2-3 | TRBV7-3 | CASSPVGLRADTQYF
TRBJ2-7 | TRBV6-1 | CASSPSGGADEQYF
TRBJ2-7 | TRBV13 | CASSDGTGTTYEQYF
TRBJ2-1 | TRBV28 | CAIRQPYTGTGDYEQFF
TRBJ2-7 | TRBV28 | CASSLTGANSYEQYF
TRBJ1-1 | TRBV7-8 | CASSLLTVFAEAFF
TRBJ2-7 | TRBV12-3/TRBV12-4 | CASSLGARLGYYEQYF
TRBJ2-1 | TRBV5-1 | CASTGRRDYNEQFF
TRBJ1-2 | TRBV20-1 | CSARDNAYGGYTF
TRBJ2-5 | TRBV29-1 | CSVVGLPNAIETQYF
TRBJ1-5 | TRBV5-5 | CASSYWSGEGQPQHF
TRBJ2-5 | TRBV6-5 | CASSYSSLSFKETQYF
TRBJ2-7 | TRBV6-1 | CASSPEEAGWYF
TRBJ2-4 | TRBV29-1 | CSVVWDRNIQYF
TRBJ2-7 | TRBV20-1 | CSAAGPYEQYF
TRBJ2-7 | TRBV29-1 | CSVGGKALSEQYF
TRBJ1-1 | TRBV6-1 | CASSPTGGWTEAFF
TRBJ1-2 | TRBV20-1 | CSARDGYGYTF
TRBJ2-5 | TRBV19 | CASSIAGGAGETQYF
TRBJ2-5 | TRBV12-3/TRBV12-4 | CASSVGHQETQYF
TRBJ1-3 | TRBV7-2 | CASSLSNSLGNTIYF
TRBJ2-7 | TRBV28 | CASSLSGIRYEQYF
TRBJ2-5 | TRBV3-1 | CASSQRTAPIPGGAQETQYF
TRBJ2-4 | TRBV7-6 | CASSLVADRGDIQYF
TRBJ2-2 | TRBV19 | CASAYGSGNTGELFF
TRBJ2-7 | TRBV30 | CATEGFTSYEQYF
TRBJ2-5 | TRBV12-3/TRBV12-4 | CASSYGSSGETQYF
TRBJ2-7 | TRBV20-1 | CSARVHQRTGATYEQYF
TRBJ2-1 | TRBV19 | CASSIWGIEVDNEQFF
TRBJ2-5 | TRBV30 | CASQDRQETQYF
TRBJ2-6 | TRBV6-2/TRBV6-3 | CASSWFGQGASGANVLTF
TRBJ1-1 | TRBV5-6 | CASSPGSSQVEAFF
TRBJ2-1 | TRBV5-1 | CASSLTLGGEQFF
TRBJ1-5 | TRBV20-1 | CSAREPGPFQPQHF
TRBJ2-2 | TRBV2 | CASSVSPSSGELFF
TRBJ1-2 | TRBV6-5 | CASGWGDGYTF
TRBJ1-1 | TRBV30 | CAWSWKPLNTEAFF
TRBJ2-3 | TRBV20-1 | CSARDPPSGGYTDTQYF
TRBJ1-5 | TRBV2 | CASSADRASNQPQHF
TRBJ1-4 | TRBV2 | CASSMGEKELFF
TRBJ1-5 | TRBV20-1 | CSASRGGVAQPQHF
TRBJ2-5 | TRBV11-1 | CASSYRDPTETQYF
TRBJ2-7 | TRBV7-6 | CASSVEQGSEQYF
TRBJ1-2 | TRBV6-1 | CASSAGTGQEYGYTF
TRBJ2-5 | TRBV5-6 | CASSLGFRTGGGETQYF
TRBJ1-2 | TRBV11-2 | CASSPIRRLMRGYTF
TRBJ1-4 | TRBV4-1 | CASSQKWLGATNEKLFF
TRBJ1-1 | TRBV2 | CASSAPGRDTEAFF
TRBJ1-4 | TRBV28 | CASIGPDSKSTNEKLFF
TRBJ1-1 | TRBV12-5 | CASGPNTGTPMTEAFF
TRBJ2-7 | TRBV28 | CASTLGAGYEQYF
TRBJ2-7 | TRBV28 | CASTRGGTYSYEQYF
TRBJ1-1 | TRBV29-1 | CSAGQGKSMNTEAFF
TRBJ1-5 | TRBV5-5 | CASSRRQGTERNSNQPQHF
TRBJ2-5 | TRBV20-1 | CSARDIALKETQYF
TRBJ2-7 | TRBV5-1 | CASTPAPGLSYEQYF
TRBJ2-4 | TRBV27 | CASSLWRGAKNIQYF
TRBJ1-1 | TRBV6-5 | CASSYQGSGTEAFF
TRBJ1-1 | TRBV6-2/TRBV6-3 | CASSYSIGGARYTEAFF
TRBJ2-5 | TRBV12-3/TRBV12-4 | CASSRYRVRRQGETQYF